Below are 8 T cell receptor beta chains sequenced from a single sample in a study of T-cell memory formation after mild COVID-19. MiXCR, applied by TCRdb to the 5' RACE reads, yields one record per CDR3 protein. In the table there are approximately 250,000 distinct CDR3 sequences, over 15% of which are singletons. The source material was PBMCs or a T cell subset sorted from them (not recorded which). The origin of the receptors is a man aged 18-30 years who had mild COVID-19 (a few samples of this study predate the infection). Cell type and time point are not known.

This clonotype was seen a few times. The rearrangement joins TRBV4-3 to TRBJ1-1; TRBD1 aligns across 8 bases. The CDR3 is made up of 14 amino acids. With V trimmed by 3 bases and J by 4 bases, 4 bases remained unmatched. The germline gives CDR1 LGHNA, CDR2 YSLEER. CDR3 nucleotide sequence: TGCGCCAGCAGCCAGCGACAGGGGAGCACTGAAGCTTTCTTT. It yields the protein CASSQRQGSTEAFF.

This clonotype was seen more than once but under ten times. The chain combines TRBV29-1 with TRBJ1-5; D uncertain. The germline V and J ends were trimmed by 6 bases and 8 bases, with 14 bases remaining between them. Germline values: CDR1 SQVTM, CDR2 ANQGSEA. The CDR3 consists of 12 residues. CDR3 nucleotides: TGCAGCGTCATGGAGAGCGGGGAGCCCCAGCATTTT. Amino acid sequence: CSVMESGEPQHF.

This clonotype was detected a few times. V usage is TRBV7-8 and J usage is TRBJ2-5; no definite D call. CDR1 is SGHVS and CDR2 is FQNEAQ in the germline V gene. CDR3 length: 13 residues. V lost 3 bases and J lost 2, with 7 bases in between. CDR3 protein: CASSFGEQETQYF. The CDR3, as DNA: TGTGCCAGCAGCTTCGGCGAACAAGAGACCCAGTACTTC. The full variable domain, with the rest looked up from reference TRBV7-8 and TRBJ2-5, is GAGVSQSPRYKVAKRGQDVALRCDPISGHVSLFWYQQALGQGPEFLTYFQNEAQLDKSGLPSDRFFAERPEGSVSTLKIQRTQQEDSAVYLCASSFGEQETQYFGPGTRLLVL.

V is TRBV12-3 or TRBV12-4 and J is TRBJ2-1; TRBD2 agrees at 9 bases. The CDR3 loop spans 16 amino acids. V lost 5 bases to trimming and J lost 4 bases; unmatched junction nucleotides: 9. This chain's CDR3 is CASSPKTSGVYNEQFF. DNA for the CDR3: TGTGCCAGCAGTCCAAAGACTAGCGGAGTTTACAATGAGCAGTTCTTC.

J is TRBJ2-6 and V is TRBV20-1; D not resolved. In germline, CDR1 is DFQATT, CDR2 SNEGSKA (reference sequence). The CDR3 consists of 14 residues. Between the trimmed V and J ends, which lost 5 bases and 3 bases, there was a span of 11 bases. CDR3 bases: TGCAGTGCTTACGATAACAGTGGGGCCAACGTCCTGACTTTC. This encodes CSAYDNSGANVLTF.

This clonotype appeared a few times. This chain joins TRBV2 and TRBJ2-7; a possible D gene is TRBD1 (6 bases). The germline gives CDR1 SNHLY, CDR2 FYNNEI. The CDR3 has 14 amino acids. The V gene lost 3 bases and the J gene lost 2 bases, with 11 bases spanning the gap. The CDR3 spells CASSEGHGTYEQYV. CDR3 bases: TGTGCCAGCAGTGAGGGACACGGCACCTACGAGCAGTACGTC.

This clonotype has just a few counts. The CDR3: CASSGAGTAHFTDTQYF. The CDR3 DNA reads TGTGCCAGCAGTGGAGCGGGGACAGCTCACTTTACAGATACGCAGTATTTT. This chain connects TRBV6-1 to TRBJ2-3; either TRBD1 or TRBD2 may supply D (7 bases each). The CDR3 sequence is 17 residues long. Per the germline V gene, CDR1 is MNHNS and CDR2 is SASEGT. V lost 4 bases, J lost 3 bases, and 20 bases lay in between.

The rearrangement joins TRBV2 to TRBJ2-4; D is perhaps TRBD2 (6 bases). Germline CDR1 is SNHLY and CDR2 is FYNNEI. The ends were cut back, 3 bases at V and 8 bases at J, with 8 bases in the middle. The CDR3 is 12 amino acids. CDR3 loop: CASSEGGYIQYF. CDR3 in DNA: TGTGCCAGCAGTGAGGGAGGCTACATTCAGTACTTC.